The entry that follows covers one T cell receptor beta chain sequence. Its antigen is currently unknown. Viral peptide pools were used in the ViraFEST assay to expand antigen-specific CD4+ T cells, and sequencing came afterward. Subsequent to a culture period of 10 to 11 days, CD4+ T cells were isolated. Nucleocapsid antibodies stayed negative before and after vaccination, showing no earlier SARS-CoV-2 infection. This specimen belongs to a study of vaccination effects on CD4 cells after COVID-19. The protocol was immunoSEQ multiplex PCR, while the TCRdb copy is restricted to in-frame clones and leaves out a portion. The table shows 20,000 to 25,000 clones, with almost 70% occurring only once. Germline CDR1 is SGHRS and CDR2 is YFSETQ. This CDR3 contains 15 residues. Trimming shortened V by 0 bases and J by 6 bases, and 13 bases separated the two germline ends.

This receptor was taken from a human donor who received a COVID-19 vaccine. This chain links TRBV5-1 with TRBJ1-5; D possibly corresponds to TRBD1 (6 bases). The source was CD4+ T cells from PBMCs cultured with HCoV-NL63 spike peptides, collected before COVID-19 vaccination. In DNA, the CDR3 is TGCGCCAGCAGCTTGGCCCCAACGGGGGCTCAGCCCCAGCATTTT. This gives the protein CASSLAPTGAQPQHF.